The 17 T cell receptor beta chains reported below all come from one sample, sequenced in a study of technical replicates of blood from several donors. Only in-frame clones appear in the TCRdb table, and some are missing; sequencing was by immunoSEQ multiplex PCR. Of roughly 15,000 clones in the sample, 85% to 90% were seen once. Sequencing was performed on PBMCs. These receptors were taken from a human donor in good health.

A few counts support this clone. The chain employs TRBV6-5 and TRBJ2-7; TRBD2 aligns across 13 bases. The V segment lost 6 bases and the J segment 4 bases; nucleotides outside the gene matches: 6. Germline values: CDR1 MNHEY, CDR2 SVGAGI. CDR3 length equals 15 residues. CDR3 DNA sequence: TGTGCCAGCAGCTCCCTGACTAGCGGGGGGTACGAGCAGTACTTC. It encodes CASSSLTSGGYEQYF.

The chain recombines TRBV6-6 with TRBJ1-1; 7 bases match TRBD1. V was clipped by 8 bases and J by 3 bases; unmatched bases: 12. The germline V gene has CDR1 MNHNY and CDR2 SVGAGI (reference sequence). The CDR3 length is 15 residues. The CDR3 bases are TGTGCCAGCGGGCCCAGACAGGGCCCTCACACTGAAGCTTTCTTT. This translates into CASGPRQGPHTEAFF.

The count of this clone is one. The V call is TRBV4-1, the J call TRBJ2-3; D possibly corresponds to TRBD2 (6 bases). V was shortened by 0 bases and J by 4 bases, with 17 bases between the two germline ends. Germline CDR1 reads MGHRA; CDR2 reads YSYEKL. There are 17 residues in the CDR3. The CDR3 bases are TGCGCCAGCAGCCAAGATGGGACTTCCCTCTTACCAGATACGCAGTATTTT. Amino acid sequence: CASSQDGTSLLPDTQYF.

This chain joins TRBV11-3 and TRBJ2-1; 9 bases map to TRBD1. V shed 1 base, J shed 6 bases, and the junction held 4 bases outside the gene matches. The CDR3 sequence is 15 residues long. The germline CDR1 and CDR2 sequences are SGHNT and YENEEA. CDR3 coding DNA: TGTGCCAGCAGCTTAGGGACAGGGGCTTTCAATGAGCAGTTCTTC. Translated: CASSLGTGAFNEQFF.

The table lists this clone with a count of one. The chain joins TRBV18 to TRBJ2-5, with no clear D. V was cut by 3 bases and J by 1 base, with 3 bases left in between. Germline V lookup: CDR1 KGHSH, CDR2 LQKENI. The CDR3 is 12 amino acids. The CDR3 here is CASSPGQETQYF. In nucleotides, the CDR3 is TGTGCCAGCTCACCCGGCCAAGAGACCCAGTACTTC.

V gene TRBV5-1 combines with J gene TRBJ2-7; 10 bases are shared with TRBD2. The CDR3 sequence is 15 residues long. Looked up from germline, CDR1 is SGHRS and CDR2 is YFSETQ. Trimming removed 4 bases from V and 3 bases from J; junction bases left unmatched: 7. The CDR3 coding sequence is TGCGCCAGCAGCATGACTAGCGGGCGAAACTACGAGCAGTACTTC. Encoded protein: CASSMTSGRNYEQYF.

For the CDR3, the DNA is TGTGCCACCAGCAATGACAGGGGGCAGGTTGAGCAGTTCTTC. It encodes CATSNDRGQVEQFF. This sequence joins TRBV15 and TRBJ2-1; 10 positions agree with TRBD1. The CDR3 contains 14 residues. Germline V CDR1 and CDR2: LNHNV, YYDKDF (reference sequence). Trimming cost V 4 bases and J 9 bases; bases outside gene matches: 6.

The chain employs TRBV27 and TRBJ2-7, with 7 positions matching TRBD1. The V and J ends lost 3 bases and 3 bases, in that order; junction bases with no gene match: 17. Looked up from germline, CDR1 is MNHEY and CDR2 is SMNVEV (reference sequence). The CDR3 contains 18 residues. CDR3 sequence (DNA): TGTGCCAGCAGTTTTTTAGGGGGCGCTTCCTGGGGAAGCTACGAGCAGTACTTC. Its translation: CASSFLGGASWGSYEQYF.

This clone was counted a single time. V usage is TRBV29-1 and J usage is TRBJ2-1; the match to TRBD2 covers 8 bases. In germline, CDR1 is SQVTM, CDR2 ANQGSEA. J was trimmed by 6 bases and V by 6 bases; bases with no gene match: 10. CDR3 length: 14 residues. The DNA for the CDR3 is TGCAGCGTGTCAGGACTAGCAGGTACCAATGAGCAGTTCTTC. Translating it yields CSVSGLAGTNEQFF.

V usage is TRBV2 and J usage is TRBJ2-1, with D possibly TRBD2 on 5 matching bases. Trimming took 6 bases from V and 2 from J, leaving 11 bases between them. The CDR3 extends over 14 amino acids. Per germline, CDR1 SNHLY and CDR2 FYNNEI. In DNA form, the CDR3 reads TGTGCCAGCAGAGACGGGGTTACCTACAATGAGCAGTTCTTC. It encodes CASRDGVTYNEQFF.

This sequence joins TRBV2 and TRBJ2-1; TRBD2 agrees at 11 bases. V shed 7 bases, J shed 5 bases, and the junction held 4 bases outside the gene matches. Germline CDR1 SNHLY, CDR2 FYNNEI. This CDR3 has 14 amino acids. CDR3 protein: CASIPGLADNEQFF. CDR3 sequence (DNA): TGTGCCAGCATTCCGGGACTAGCGGACAATGAGCAGTTCTTC.

The chain links TRBV5-1 to TRBJ2-7, with 8 bases lining up with TRBD1. This CDR3 is 15 amino acids long. V lost 4 bases, J lost 5 bases, and 11 bases stayed unmatched. Germline V lookup: CDR1 SGHRS, CDR2 YFSETQ. CDR3 DNA: TGCGCCAGCAGCGTAGGGGGACAGGTAGTTGACGAGCAGTACTTC. It codes for CASSVGGQVVDEQYF.

This clone was found once. The chain employs TRBV25-1 and TRBJ2-1; 7 bases map to TRBD2. The CDR3 covers 16 residues. The trim removed 6 bases at V and 6 bases at J, leaving 14 bases unmatched. Germline V gene sequence: CDR1 MGHDK, CDR2 SYGVNS. As DNA, the CDR3 is TGTGCCAGCAGACCGACCGATTCGGGAGGCCCCAATGAGCAGTTCTTC. The encoded protein is CASRPTDSGGPNEQFF.

J is TRBJ2-2 and V is TRBV19, with D perhaps TRBD2 (6 bases). CDR1 and CDR2 (germline): LNHDA, SQIVND (reference sequence). Trimming stripped 4 bases from V and 4 bases from J, with 16 bases between. There are 16 residues in the CDR3. In DNA form, the CDR3 reads TGTGCCAGTAGTAGTAGCGGAGCCCGAGGCACCGGGGAGCTGTTTTTT. Translated, it gives CASSSSGARGTGELFF.

The gene calls are TRBV5-1 and TRBJ2-5, with D possibly TRBD2 on 7 matching bases. The CDR3 loop spans 14 amino acids. The V end lost 0 bases, the J end lost 5 bases, and 11 bases lay between the germline ends. Looked up from germline, CDR1 is SGHRS and CDR2 is YFSETQ. This chain's CDR3 is CASSLAAGAETQYF. The DNA for the CDR3 is TGCGCCAGCAGCTTGGCGGCGGGGGCGGAGACCCAGTACTTC.

V gene TRBV5-1 combines with J gene TRBJ1-1; 7 nucleotides line up with TRBD1. V shed 6 bases and J 1 base; nucleotides not matched to a gene: 12. This CDR3 region has 16 residues. Germline V gene sequence: CDR1 SGHRS, CDR2 YFSETQ. CDR3 region: CASKNIKGAKNTEAFF. For the CDR3, the DNA is TGCGCCAGCAAAAATATCAAGGGGGCGAAGAACACTGAAGCTTTCTTT.

V usage is TRBV7-9 and J usage is TRBJ2-7; 9 bases map to TRBD1. The CDR3 is made up of 16 amino acids. J lost 0 bases, V lost 4 bases, and 7 bases had no gene match. Germline V gene lookup returns CDR1 SEHNR and CDR2 FQNEAQ (reference sequence). The CDR3 region is CASSSWGQGDSYEQYF. As DNA, the CDR3 is TGTGCCAGCAGCTCCTGGGGACAGGGTGACTCCTACGAGCAGTACTTC.